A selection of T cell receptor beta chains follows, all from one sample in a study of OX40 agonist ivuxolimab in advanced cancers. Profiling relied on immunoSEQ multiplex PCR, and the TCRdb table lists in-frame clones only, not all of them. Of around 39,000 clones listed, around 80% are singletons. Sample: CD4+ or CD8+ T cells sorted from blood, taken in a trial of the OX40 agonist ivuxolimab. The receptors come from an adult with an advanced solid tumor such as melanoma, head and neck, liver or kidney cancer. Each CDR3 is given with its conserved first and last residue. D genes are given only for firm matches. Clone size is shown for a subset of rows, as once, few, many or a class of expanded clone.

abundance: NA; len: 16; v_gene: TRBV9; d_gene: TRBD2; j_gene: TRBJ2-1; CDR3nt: TGTGCCAGCAGCCCGGGGGCTAGCGGGACCTACAATGAGCAGTTCTTC; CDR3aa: CASSPGASGTYNEQFF
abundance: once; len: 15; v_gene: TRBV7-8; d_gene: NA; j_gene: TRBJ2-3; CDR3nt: TGTGCCAGCAGAGTTAGCGGAGGGGCGGGAGATACGCAGTATTTT; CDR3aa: CASRVSGGAGDTQYF
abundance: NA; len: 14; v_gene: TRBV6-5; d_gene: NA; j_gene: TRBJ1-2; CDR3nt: TGTGCCAGCACCTCTCCGGGTAAAGTCTATGGCTACACCTTC; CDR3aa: CASTSPGKVYGYTF
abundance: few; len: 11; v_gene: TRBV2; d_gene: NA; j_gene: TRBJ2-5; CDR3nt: TGTGCCAGCAGTGGTTCCGAGACCCAGTACTTC; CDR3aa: CASSGSETQYF
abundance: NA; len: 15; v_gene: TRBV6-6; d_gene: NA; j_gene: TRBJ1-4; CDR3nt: TGTGCCAGCAGTTACGGTCTCGTTGTGAATGAAAAACTGTTTTTT; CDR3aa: CASSYGLVVNEKLFF
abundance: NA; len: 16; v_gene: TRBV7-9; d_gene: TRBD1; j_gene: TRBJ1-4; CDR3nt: TGTGCCAGCAGCTTAGATGGGGACAGGGTAGCTGAAAAACTGTTTTTT; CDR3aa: CASSLDGDRVAEKLFF
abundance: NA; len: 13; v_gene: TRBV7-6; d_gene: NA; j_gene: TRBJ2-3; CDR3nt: TGTGCCAGCGTCGGATGGAAAACAGATACGCAGTATTTT; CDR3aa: CASVGWKTDTQYF
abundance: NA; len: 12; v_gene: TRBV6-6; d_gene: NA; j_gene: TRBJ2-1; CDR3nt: TGTGCCAGCTCTCTCTGGAACAATGAGCAGTTCTTC; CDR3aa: CASSLWNNEQFF
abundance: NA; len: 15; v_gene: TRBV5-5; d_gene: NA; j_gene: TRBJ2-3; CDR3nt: TGTGCCAGCAGCTTGGAGGGGGGCCGGACAGATACGCAGTATTTT; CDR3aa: CASSLEGGRTDTQYF
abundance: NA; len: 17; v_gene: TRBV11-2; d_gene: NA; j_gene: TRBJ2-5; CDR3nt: TGTGCCAGCAGCGACGGGGGTTTCTGGGGGGTCCAAGAGACCCAGTACTTC; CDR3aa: CASSDGGFWGVQETQYF
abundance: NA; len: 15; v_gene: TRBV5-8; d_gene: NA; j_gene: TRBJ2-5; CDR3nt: TGTGCCAGCAGCTCCCGGACCGCGGGGAAGGAGACCCAGTACTTC; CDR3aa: CASSSRTAGKETQYF
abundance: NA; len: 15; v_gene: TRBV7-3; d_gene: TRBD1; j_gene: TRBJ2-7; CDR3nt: TGTGCCAGCAGCCCGACAGGGATGAGCTCCTACGAGCAGTACTTC; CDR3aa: CASSPTGMSSYEQYF
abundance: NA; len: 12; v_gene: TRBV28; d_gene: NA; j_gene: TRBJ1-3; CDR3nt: TGTGCCAGCAGGGCAAGTCCAAACACCATATATTTT; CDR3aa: CASRASPNTIYF
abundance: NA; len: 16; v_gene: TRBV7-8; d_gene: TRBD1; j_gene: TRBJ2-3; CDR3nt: TGTGCCAGCAGCCCCTGGACAGGGTCGAGCACAGATACGCAGTATTTT; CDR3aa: CASSPWTGSSTDTQYF
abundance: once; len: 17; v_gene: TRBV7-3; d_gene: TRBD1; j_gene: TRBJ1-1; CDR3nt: TGTGCCAGCAGTTTATGGACAGGGAAGATAAGGAACACTGAAGCTTTCTTT; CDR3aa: CASSLWTGKIRNTEAFF
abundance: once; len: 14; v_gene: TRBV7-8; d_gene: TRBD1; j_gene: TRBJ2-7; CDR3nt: TGTGCCAGCAGCTTAGGGGACAGGGGGTACGAGCAGTACTTC; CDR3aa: CASSLGDRGYEQYF
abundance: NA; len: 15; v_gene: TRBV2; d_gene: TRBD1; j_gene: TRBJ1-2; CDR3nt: TGTGCCAGCAGTGAGGGGACAGCCACTAACTATGGCTACACCTTC; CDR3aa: CASSEGTATNYGYTF
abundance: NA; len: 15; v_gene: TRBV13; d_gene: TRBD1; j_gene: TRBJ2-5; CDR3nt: TGTGCCAGCAGCTTATGGGGACAGGGAGGAGAGACCCAGTACTTC; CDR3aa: CASSLWGQGGETQYF
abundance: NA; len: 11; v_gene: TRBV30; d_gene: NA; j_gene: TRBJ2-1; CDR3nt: TGTGCCTGCGCTAGTCAAGATGAGCAGTTCTTC; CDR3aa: CACASQDEQFF
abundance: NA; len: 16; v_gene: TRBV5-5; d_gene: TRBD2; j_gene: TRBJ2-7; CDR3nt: TGTGCCAGCAGCTTGGAAGCACTAGCGGGAGCGGGCGAGCAGTACTTC; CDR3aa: CASSLEALAGAGEQYF
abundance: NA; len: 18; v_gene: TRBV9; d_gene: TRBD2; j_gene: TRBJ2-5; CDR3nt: TGTGCCAGCAGCGTATCATTAGGGACTAGCGGGGCGGTAGAGACCCAGTACTTC; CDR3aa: CASSVSLGTSGAVETQYF
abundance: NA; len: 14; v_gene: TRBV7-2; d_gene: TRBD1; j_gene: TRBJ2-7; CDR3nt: TGTGCCAGCAGTACCGGGACAGGGGGCGCGTTGCAGTACTTC; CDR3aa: CASSTGTGGALQYF
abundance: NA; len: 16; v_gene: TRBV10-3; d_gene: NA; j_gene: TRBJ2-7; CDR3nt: TGTGCCATCAGTGAGGGGGGTTGGAGGCTCTCCGCCGAGCAGTACTTC; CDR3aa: CAISEGGWRLSAEQYF
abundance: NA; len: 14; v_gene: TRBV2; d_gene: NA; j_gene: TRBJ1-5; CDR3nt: TGTGCCAGCAGGGTGATAGGACGCAATCAGCCCCAGCATTTT; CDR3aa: CASRVIGRNQPQHF
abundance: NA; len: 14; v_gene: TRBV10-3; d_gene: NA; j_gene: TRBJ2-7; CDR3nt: TGTGCCATCAGGAGACCGGGACCGTCTAGCGAGCAGTACTTC; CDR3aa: CAIRRPGPSSEQYF
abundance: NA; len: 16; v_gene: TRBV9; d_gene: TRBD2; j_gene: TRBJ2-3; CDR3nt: TGTGCCAGCAGCCTCGGGACTAGCGGGGGGTTGGATACGCAGTATTTT; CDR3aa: CASSLGTSGGLDTQYF
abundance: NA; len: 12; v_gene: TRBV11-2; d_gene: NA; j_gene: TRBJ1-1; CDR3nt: TGTGCCAGAAGAGGGCTTAATTCTAGAGCTTTCTTT; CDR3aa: CARRGLNSRAFF
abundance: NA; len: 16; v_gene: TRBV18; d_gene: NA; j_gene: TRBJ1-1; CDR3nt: TGTGCCAGCTCACCACGATTACAGGCCGGGGACACTGAAGCTTTCTTT; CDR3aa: CASSPRLQAGDTEAFF
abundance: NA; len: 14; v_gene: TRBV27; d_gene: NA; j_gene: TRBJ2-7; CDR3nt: TGTGCCAGCAGGGGGTGGGGAGATTCCCACGAGCAGTACTTC; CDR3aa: CASRGWGDSHEQYF
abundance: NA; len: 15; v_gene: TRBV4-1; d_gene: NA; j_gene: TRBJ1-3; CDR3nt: TGCGCCAGCAGCGACCTTCGGACAACTGGAAACACCATATATTTT; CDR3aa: CASSDLRTTGNTIYF
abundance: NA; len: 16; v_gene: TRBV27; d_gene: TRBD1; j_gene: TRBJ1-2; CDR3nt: TGTGCCAGCAGTCTTCTGACCGGGACAGGGGTCTATGGCTACACCTTC; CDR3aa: CASSLLTGTGVYGYTF
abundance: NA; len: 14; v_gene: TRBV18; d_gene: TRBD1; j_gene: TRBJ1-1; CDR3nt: TGTGCCAGCTCACGTCAGGGGGCGGACACTGAAGCTTTCTTT; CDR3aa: CASSRQGADTEAFF
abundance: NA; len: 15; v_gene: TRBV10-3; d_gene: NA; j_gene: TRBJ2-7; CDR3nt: TGTGCCATCAGAGAGGGGCATGTCTCCTCCTACGAGCAGTACTTC; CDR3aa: CAIREGHVSSYEQYF
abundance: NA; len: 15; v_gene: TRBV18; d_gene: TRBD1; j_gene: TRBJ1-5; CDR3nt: TGTGCCAGCTCATCGGACAGGGGGCAAGGTCAGCCCCAGCATTTT; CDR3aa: CASSSDRGQGQPQHF
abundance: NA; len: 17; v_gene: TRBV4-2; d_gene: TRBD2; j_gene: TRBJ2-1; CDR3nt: TGTGCCAGCAGCCAGAGGACTAGCGGGGGGGGATTGGGTGAGCAGTTCTTC; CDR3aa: CASSQRTSGGGLGEQFF
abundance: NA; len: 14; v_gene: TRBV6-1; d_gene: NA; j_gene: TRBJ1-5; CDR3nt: TGTGCCAGCAGCCGGTCAGGGGCCGATCAGCCCCAGCATTTT; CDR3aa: CASSRSGADQPQHF
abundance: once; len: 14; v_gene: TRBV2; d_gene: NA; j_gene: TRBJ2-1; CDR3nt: TGTGCCAGCAGTAAGGACGTAAGCTACAATGAGCAGTTCTTC; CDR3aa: CASSKDVSYNEQFF
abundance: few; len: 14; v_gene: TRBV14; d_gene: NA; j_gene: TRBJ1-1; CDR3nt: TGTGCCAGCAGCCCCCCGGGAGTGAACACTGAAGCTTTCTTT; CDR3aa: CASSPPGVNTEAFF
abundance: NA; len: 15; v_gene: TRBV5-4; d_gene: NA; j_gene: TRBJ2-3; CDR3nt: TGTGCCAGCAGCCACTTAGAAGGCTTCACAGATACGCAGTATTTT; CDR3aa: CASSHLEGFTDTQYF
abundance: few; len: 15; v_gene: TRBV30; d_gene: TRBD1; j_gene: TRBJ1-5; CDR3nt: TGTGCCTGGAGTGTAGGGGGCAGGGGTGGTCAGCCCCAGCATTTT; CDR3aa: CAWSVGGRGGQPQHF
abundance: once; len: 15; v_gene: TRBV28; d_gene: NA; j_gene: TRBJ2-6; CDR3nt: TGTGCCAGCACCCTCGGGGCTGCTGGGGCCAACGTCCTGACTTTC; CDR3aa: CASTLGAAGANVLTF
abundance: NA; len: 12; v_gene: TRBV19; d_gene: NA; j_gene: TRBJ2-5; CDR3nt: TGTGCCACCAGGGCGGGGCAAGAGACCCAGTACTTC; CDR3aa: CATRAGQETQYF
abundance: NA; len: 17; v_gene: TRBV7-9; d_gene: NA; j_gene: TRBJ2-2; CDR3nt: TGTGCCAGCAGCTTAGTCTCTGGCTCACTGAACACCGGGGAGCTGTTTTTT; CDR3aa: CASSLVSGSLNTGELFF
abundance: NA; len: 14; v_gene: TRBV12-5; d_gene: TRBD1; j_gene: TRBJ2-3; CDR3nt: TGTGCTAGTGGTTATGGACAGGGCCCAGATACGCAGTATTTT; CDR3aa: CASGYGQGPDTQYF
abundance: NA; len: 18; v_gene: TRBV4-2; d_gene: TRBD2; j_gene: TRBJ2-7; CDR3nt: TGTGCCAGCAGCCCGAGCGGCGGCCGTAGAAGCGGGAGCTACGAGCAGTACTTC; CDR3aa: CASSPSGGRRSGSYEQYF
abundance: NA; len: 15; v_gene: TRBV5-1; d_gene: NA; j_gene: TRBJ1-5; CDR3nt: TGCGCCAGCAGCCCACAAACAGGGAGCAATCAGCCCCAGCATTTT; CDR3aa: CASSPQTGSNQPQHF
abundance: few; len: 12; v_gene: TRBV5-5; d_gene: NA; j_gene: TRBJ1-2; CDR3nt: TGTGCCAGCAGCTTCGGACGCGGGGGCTACACCTTC; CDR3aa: CASSFGRGGYTF
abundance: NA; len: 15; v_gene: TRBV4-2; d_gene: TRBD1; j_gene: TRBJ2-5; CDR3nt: TGTGCCAGCAGCCCATCCGGGACAGGGAAAGAGACCCAGTACTTC; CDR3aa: CASSPSGTGKETQYF
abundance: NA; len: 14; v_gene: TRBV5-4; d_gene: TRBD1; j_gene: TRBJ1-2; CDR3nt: TGTGCCAGCAGCTTAGGACAGGGGCACTATGGCTACACCTTC; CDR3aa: CASSLGQGHYGYTF
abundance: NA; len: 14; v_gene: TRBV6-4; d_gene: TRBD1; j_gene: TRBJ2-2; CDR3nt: TGTGCCAGCAGGGGACAGATAAACACCGGGGAGCTGTTTTTT; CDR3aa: CASRGQINTGELFF
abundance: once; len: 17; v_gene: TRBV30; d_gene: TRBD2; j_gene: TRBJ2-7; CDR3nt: TGTGCCTGGACGCGACTAGCGGGAGGTCTGAGCTCCTACGAGCAGTACTTC; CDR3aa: CAWTRLAGGLSSYEQYF
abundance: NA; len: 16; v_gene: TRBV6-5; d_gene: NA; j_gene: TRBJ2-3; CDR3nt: TGTGCCAGCAGTTACACCGTAGTCGGGTTCACAGATACGCAGTATTTT; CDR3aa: CASSYTVVGFTDTQYF